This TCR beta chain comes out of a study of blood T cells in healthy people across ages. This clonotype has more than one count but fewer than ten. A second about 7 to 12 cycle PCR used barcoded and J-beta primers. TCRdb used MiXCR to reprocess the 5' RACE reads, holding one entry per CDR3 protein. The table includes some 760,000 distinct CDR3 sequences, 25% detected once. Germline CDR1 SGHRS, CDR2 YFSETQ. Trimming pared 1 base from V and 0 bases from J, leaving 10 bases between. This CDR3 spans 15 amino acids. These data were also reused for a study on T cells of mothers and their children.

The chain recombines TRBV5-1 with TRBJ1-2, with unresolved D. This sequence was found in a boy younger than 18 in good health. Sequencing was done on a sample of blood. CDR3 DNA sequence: TGCGCCAGCAGCTTGTCATCCAGAACTAACTATGGCTACACCTTC. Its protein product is CASSLSSRTNYGYTF.